Listed below are T cell receptor beta chains from one sample, sequenced in a study of cytomegalovirus exposure and HLA in healthy donors. The assay was immunoSEQ multiplex PCR, and TCRdb's table has in-frame clones only and misses some. This sample yields around 80,000 clones, of which approximately 65% are seen a single time; about 4.7% belongs to the top ten. Sequencing was performed on PBMCs. The receptors come from a male donor in good health and CMV-seropositive. Both conserved end residues are part of each CDR3. The D gene is left open where the match is weak. Expanded clones get a size class; other rows say once, few or many, or leave the size out.

j_gene: TRBJ2-1
v_gene: TRBV10-2
len: 15
d_gene: TRBD2
abundance: few
CDR3aa: CASSSSGLAYNEQFF
CDR3nt: TGCGCCAGCAGTTCTAGCGGGCTTGCTTACAATGAGCAGTTCTTC

j_gene: TRBJ2-3
v_gene: TRBV14
len: 16
d_gene: TRBD2
abundance: .
CDR3aa: CASSQDRRGSTDTQYF
CDR3nt: TGTGCCAGCAGCCAAGATAGGCGGGGGAGCACAGATACGCAGTATTTT

j_gene: TRBJ1-4
v_gene: TRBV28
len: 15
d_gene: TRBD1
abundance: few
CDR3aa: CASTDRGGTNEKLFF
CDR3nt: TGTGCCAGCACGGACAGGGGGGGGACTAATGAAAAACTGTTTTTT

j_gene: TRBJ1-2
v_gene: TRBV5-6
len: 13
d_gene: .
abundance: .
CDR3aa: CASSLPGEIGYTF
CDR3nt: TGTGCCAGCAGCTTACCAGGGGAAATTGGCTACACCTTC

j_gene: TRBJ1-4
v_gene: TRBV4-1
len: 15
d_gene: .
abundance: .
CDR3aa: CASSRTGTTNEKLFF
CDR3nt: TGCGCCAGCAGCCGCACAGGGACAACTAATGAAAAACTGTTTTTT

j_gene: TRBJ1-6
v_gene: TRBV25-1
len: 16
d_gene: .
abundance: .
CDR3aa: CASSGLLEGGESPLHF
CDR3nt: TGTGCCAGCAGTGGCCTTCTCGAGGGGGGGGAATCACCCCTCCACTTT

j_gene: TRBJ1-2
v_gene: TRBV28
len: 13
d_gene: .
abundance: .
CDR3aa: CASSLQGRYGYTF
CDR3nt: TGTGCCAGCAGTTTACAGGGGAGATATGGCTACACCTTC

j_gene: TRBJ1-1
v_gene: TRBV30
len: 14
d_gene: .
abundance: .
CDR3aa: CAWSGGGQGTEAFF
CDR3nt: TGTGCCTGGAGTGGGGGGGGCCAGGGCACTGAAGCTTTCTTT

j_gene: TRBJ1-2
v_gene: TRBV19
len: 14
d_gene: .
abundance: .
CDR3aa: CASRMGAGNYGYTF
CDR3nt: TGTGCCAGTAGGATGGGGGCAGGGAACTATGGCTACACCTTC

j_gene: TRBJ1-5
v_gene: TRBV6-5
len: 15
d_gene: TRBD1
abundance: .
CDR3aa: CASSYGQGAGQPQHF
CDR3nt: TGTGCCAGCAGTTATGGACAGGGGGCGGGACAGCCCCAGCATTTT

j_gene: TRBJ2-5
v_gene: TRBV7-3
len: 15
d_gene: TRBD1
abundance: few
CDR3aa: CASSWTGNEVETQYF
CDR3nt: TGTGCCAGCAGCTGGACAGGGAATGAGGTGGAGACCCAGTACTTC

j_gene: TRBJ1-4
v_gene: TRBV28
len: 15
d_gene: .
abundance: few
CDR3aa: CASTYPTGSNEKLFF
CDR3nt: TGTGCCAGCACTTACCCGACAGGTTCTAATGAAAAACTGTTTTTT

j_gene: TRBJ1-2
v_gene: TRBV6-5
len: 14
d_gene: .
abundance: .
CDR3aa: CASSLSGGNYGYTF
CDR3nt: TGTGCCAGCAGTTTATCGGGGGGAAACTATGGCTACACCTTC

j_gene: TRBJ1-4
v_gene: TRBV6-1
len: 15
d_gene: .
abundance: few
CDR3aa: CASGGRIATNEKLFF
CDR3nt: TGTGCCAGCGGCGGGCGGATTGCAACTAATGAAAAACTGTTTTTT

j_gene: TRBJ1-2
v_gene: TRBV19
len: 15
d_gene: TRBD1
abundance: .
CDR3aa: CASSIAEGTGDGYTF
CDR3nt: TGTGCCAGTAGTATAGCGGAGGGGACAGGGGATGGCTACACCTTC

j_gene: TRBJ1-1
v_gene: TRBV19
len: 15
d_gene: .
abundance: .
CDR3aa: CASTLLGQGGTEAFF
CDR3nt: TGTGCCAGTACCCTCCTGGGACAAGGGGGCACTGAAGCTTTCTTT

j_gene: TRBJ1-1
v_gene: TRBV6-1
len: 12
d_gene: .
abundance: .
CDR3aa: CASARGNTEAFF
CDR3nt: TGTGCCAGCGCAAGGGGGAACACTGAAGCTTTCTTT

j_gene: TRBJ1-6
v_gene: TRBV28
len: 19
d_gene: TRBD1
abundance: .
CDR3aa: CASGPWGTGGASYNSPLHF
CDR3nt: TGTGCCAGCGGCCCTTGGGGGACAGGGGGCGCCTCCTATAATTCACCCCTCCACTTT

j_gene: TRBJ2-1
v_gene: TRBV5-1
len: 14
d_gene: TRBD2
abundance: .
CDR3aa: CASSPSGSNNEQFF
CDR3nt: TGCGCCAGCAGCCCGAGCGGGAGCAACAATGAGCAGTTCTTC

j_gene: TRBJ1-1
v_gene: TRBV7-3
len: 13
d_gene: .
abundance: few
CDR3aa: CASSNRMNTEAFF
CDR3nt: TGTGCCAGCAGCAACAGGATGAACACTGAAGCTTTCTTT

j_gene: TRBJ2-4
v_gene: TRBV5-1
len: 16
d_gene: .
abundance: .
CDR3aa: CASSLEPAVAKNIQYF
CDR3nt: TGCGCCAGCAGCTTGGAGCCCGCCGTAGCCAAAAACATTCAGTACTTC

j_gene: TRBJ2-7
v_gene: TRBV30
len: 16
d_gene: TRBD2
abundance: .
CDR3aa: CAYTGTSGRPSYEQYF
CDR3nt: TGTGCCTACACCGGGACTAGCGGGAGGCCCTCCTACGAGCAGTACTTC

j_gene: TRBJ2-1
v_gene: TRBV27
len: 15
d_gene: .
abundance: few
CDR3aa: CASLTPRGSYNEQFF
CDR3nt: TGTGCCAGCTTAACCCCCAGGGGTTCCTACAATGAGCAGTTCTTC

j_gene: TRBJ1-3
v_gene: TRBV7-9
len: 17
d_gene: .
abundance: few
CDR3aa: CASSFRSTVSSGNTIYF
CDR3nt: TGTGCCAGCAGCTTTAGGTCGACAGTTAGCTCTGGAAACACCATATATTTT

j_gene: TRBJ2-2
v_gene: TRBV7-6
len: 15
d_gene: TRBD2
abundance: many
CDR3aa: CASSLAVAGAGELFF
CDR3nt: TGTGCCAGCAGCTTAGCGGTTGCGGGGGCCGGGGAGCTGTTTTTT

j_gene: TRBJ1-6
v_gene: TRBV19
len: 16
d_gene: TRBD1
abundance: .
CDR3aa: CASTRTGSSYNSPLHF
CDR3nt: TGTGCCAGTACCCGGACAGGGAGCTCCTATAATTCACCCCTCCACTTT

j_gene: TRBJ2-3
v_gene: TRBV29-1
len: 11
d_gene: TRBD1
abundance: .
CDR3aa: CSGGQGNTQYF
CDR3nt: TGCAGCGGAGGACAGGGGAATACGCAGTATTTT

j_gene: TRBJ2-3
v_gene: TRBV6-6
len: 13
d_gene: .
abundance: .
CDR3aa: CASRTPQADTQYF
CDR3nt: TGTGCCAGCAGAACCCCTCAGGCGGATACGCAGTATTTT

j_gene: TRBJ1-4
v_gene: TRBV28
len: 14
d_gene: .
abundance: .
CDR3aa: CASEVGGSNEKLFF
CDR3nt: TGTGCCTCGGAGGTGGGAGGATCGAATGAAAAACTGTTTTTT

j_gene: TRBJ2-6
v_gene: TRBV7-9
len: 18
d_gene: .
abundance: few
CDR3aa: CASSLMRQSSSGANVLTF
CDR3nt: TGTGCCAGCAGCCTTATGCGACAGTCAAGCTCTGGGGCCAACGTCCTGACTTTC

j_gene: TRBJ1-1
v_gene: TRBV19
len: 15
d_gene: TRBD1
abundance: few
CDR3aa: CASRPTGGKRAEAFF
CDR3nt: TGTGCCAGTAGACCTACAGGGGGCAAGCGTGCTGAAGCTTTCTTT

j_gene: TRBJ2-3
v_gene: TRBV6-1
len: 15
d_gene: TRBD2
abundance: .
CDR3aa: CASSLAGGSTDTQYF
CDR3nt: TGTGCCAGCAGTCTAGCGGGGGGTAGCACAGATACGCAGTATTTT

j_gene: TRBJ1-5
v_gene: TRBV25-1
len: 12
d_gene: TRBD1
abundance: .
CDR3aa: CASGQGNQPQHF
CDR3nt: TGTGCCAGCGGACAGGGGAATCAGCCCCAGCATTTT

j_gene: TRBJ1-2
v_gene: TRBV30
len: 14
d_gene: .
abundance: .
CDR3aa: CAWSVGSGGYGYTF
CDR3nt: TGTGCCTGGAGTGTGGGCAGCGGGGGATATGGCTACACCTTC

j_gene: TRBJ1-6
v_gene: TRBV5-5
len: 16
d_gene: TRBD1
abundance: few
CDR3aa: CASSRDSSGAGSPLHF
CDR3nt: TGTGCCAGCAGCCGGGACAGCTCGGGGGCGGGATCACCCCTCCACTTT

j_gene: TRBJ2-5
v_gene: TRBV27
len: 12
d_gene: .
abundance: .
CDR3aa: CASRTEDGTQYF
CDR3nt: TGTGCCAGTAGGACAGAAGATGGGACCCAGTACTTC

j_gene: TRBJ1-1
v_gene: TRBV5-1
len: 13
d_gene: TRBD1
abundance: .
CDR3aa: CASSSDRVGEAFF
CDR3nt: TGCGCCAGCAGCTCGGACAGGGTGGGTGAAGCTTTCTTT

j_gene: TRBJ1-1
v_gene: TRBV19
len: 13
d_gene: .
abundance: .
CDR3aa: CASSFNQNTEAFF
CDR3nt: TGTGCCAGTAGTTTCAATCAGAACACTGAAGCTTTCTTT

j_gene: TRBJ1-1
v_gene: TRBV5-1
len: 13
d_gene: .
abundance: once
CDR3aa: CASSITGNTEAFF
CDR3nt: TGCGCCAGCAGCATTACAGGGAACACTGAAGCTTTCTTT

j_gene: TRBJ2-2
v_gene: TRBV25-1
len: 18
d_gene: TRBD1
abundance: .
CDR3aa: CASSASGQVDANTGELFF
CDR3nt: TGTGCCAGCAGTGCCTCGGGACAGGTAGACGCGAACACCGGGGAGCTGTTTTTT

j_gene: TRBJ2-7
v_gene: TRBV2
len: 12
d_gene: .
abundance: .
CDR3aa: CASKDNLYEQYF
CDR3nt: TGTGCCAGCAAGGACAACTTGTACGAGCAGTACTTC

j_gene: TRBJ1-2
v_gene: TRBV7-8
len: 18
d_gene: TRBD1
abundance: .
CDR3aa: CASSLVGNDRGRPYGYTF
CDR3nt: TGTGCCAGCAGCTTAGTAGGCAATGACAGGGGGCGCCCCTATGGCTACACCTTC

j_gene: TRBJ2-7
v_gene: TRBV6-5
len: 15
d_gene: TRBD1
abundance: .
CDR3aa: CASSTGTASLYEQYF
CDR3nt: TGTGCCAGCAGCACCGGGACAGCTAGTCTCTACGAGCAGTACTTC

j_gene: TRBJ2-1
v_gene: TRBV6-6
len: 15
d_gene: .
abundance: .
CDR3aa: CASSYGTKTYNEQFF
CDR3nt: TGTGCCAGCAGTTACGGGACAAAAACCTACAATGAGCAGTTCTTC